Listed here is a single TCR beta chain. Here immunoSEQ multiplex PCR was the method, and the copy in TCRdb shows in-frame clones only, minus some. This table has 60,000 or so clones, 80% to 90% appearing once. The data originate from a study of OX40 agonist ivuxolimab in advanced cancers. CDR3 length: 13 residues. Deletions cut 7 bases from V and 2 bases from J, with 14 bases between. The germline gives CDR1 SQVTM, CDR2 ANQGSEA. Blood was sampled at baseline, cycle 4 day 1, and cycle 7 day 1. Sequencing was performed on CD4+ or CD8+ T cells sorted from blood, taken in a trial of the OX40 agonist ivuxolimab. The V gene is TRBV29-1, the J gene TRBJ2-5; D unresolved. The source of this sequence is an adult with an advanced solid tumor such as melanoma, head and neck, liver or kidney cancer. The DNA for the CDR3 is TGCAGCGGTGGAACCGGACCTCAAGAGACCCAGTACTTC. The encoded protein is CSGGTGPQETQYF.